The T cell receptor (beta chain) described here comes from a study of metastatic and nonmetastatic thyroid tumors. As for the study in general: Across blood and tumor or nodule tissue, repertoires from malignant and benign thyroid patients were compared with one another.

Prior to thyroid surgery, none of the patients had received any treatment. TCRdb used MiXCR to call clones anew from the PCR reads. Of more than 12,000 clones in the sample, around 32% were seen once. This CDR3 region has 14 residues. In germline, CDR1 is LNHDA, CDR2 SQIVND (reference sequence). V lost 5 bases, J lost 4 bases, and 7 bases stayed unmatched. This receptor was taken from a male donor with papillary thyroid cancer or a benign thyroid nodule (not recorded which). Some clones in this sample may be carry-over from other donors' samples. The sample comprised tumor tissue. The chain employs TRBV19 and TRBJ1-2; 7 bases fit TRBD1. CDR3: CASSEQGLLYGYTF. As DNA, the CDR3 is TGTGCCAGTAGTGAACAGGGGCTCCTCTATGGCTACACCTTC.